This TCR beta chain was retrieved from a study of shared clonotypes between healthy human individuals. As regards this clone: Antigen specificity is unknown.

All donors qualified as healthy HIV-negative adults and had experienced no recent acute infections or vaccinations. Overall study findings and caveats: Sorted-subset sequencing, rarefaction showed, was incomplete despite large depth. About 5.2% was the fraction of naive CD4 clonotypes found shared across several donors.

Produced via immunoSEQ multiplex PCR; TCRdb's table is partial and in-frame only. The profile shows some 2,500,000 clones, 85% to 95% of them singletons. Germline trimming cut 6 bases from V and 2 bases from J; bases unmatched to any gene: 5. This CDR3 has 14 amino acids. Germline V gives CDR1 MNHEY, CDR2 SVGAGI. The rearrangement joins TRBV6-5 to TRBJ2-3; 7 bases line up with TRBD2. This clonotype originated in a man aged 18 to 30 in good health. Some clones in this sample may be carry-over from other donors' samples. The specimen sequenced was naive CD4+ T cells from PBMCs. Subset described: CD45RA+ positively selected. CDR3 in amino acids: CASRDGGSTDTQYF. CDR3 DNA sequence: TGTGCCAGCAGAGACGGGGGGTCCACAGATACGCAGTATTTT.